Listed below are T cell receptor beta chains from one sample, sequenced in a study of blood T cell repertoires in COVID-19. Here immunoSEQ multiplex PCR was the method, and the copy in TCRdb shows in-frame clones only, minus some. Among 150,000 to 200,000 clones listed, about three quarters were seen once. Input material: peripheral blood. These receptors were taken from a woman in her sixties or seventies with acute or convalescent COVID-19. Both conserved end residues are part of each CDR3. A clone size is listed for some rows: how often the clone was seen (once, few, many), or a class if it is expanded.

V gene | clone size | CDR3 length | CDR3 protein
TRBV7-7 | . | 15 | CASSLAGVGQETQYF
TRBV25-1 | . | 18 | CASTIKQGHTENSYEQYF
TRBV4-1 | . | 17 | CASSQVSLGLAELEQYF
TRBV7-9 | . | 13 | CASSLDQGTEAFF
TRBV21-1 | . | 17 | CASSKAGNLQGGETQYF
TRBV5-4 | . | 17 | CASSPSGTPGGGGELFF
TRBV7-3 | . | 16 | CASSSEGTGMLHEQYF
TRBV7-2 | once | 17 | CASSLGVSSGIAGELFF
TRBV7-9 | few | 17 | CASSGGTSATSTDTQYF
TRBV21-1 | . | 14 | CASSETQGPTEAFF
TRBV3-1/TRBV3-2 | . | 15 | CASSLRAGETDTQYF
TRBV2 | . | 15 | CASSVSGTGTYEQYF
TRBV6-5 | . | 15 | CASSYSTSGDYEQYF
TRBV24-1 | . | 13 | CATRGQGRLGYTF
TRBV5-1 | . | 15 | CASHEGLGYQETQYF
TRBV7-9 | few | 15 | CASSPRTGGADEQYF
TRBV2 | few | 16 | CASRREAKAAGGGYTF
TRBV9 | . | 14 | CASSVGISKSEQYF
TRBV5-1 | . | 13 | CASSLGQLDGYTF
TRBV7-9 | . | 19 | CASSPRPGTSEVGYNEQFF
TRBV5-1 | . | 15 | CASSESARRNTEAFF
TRBV6-5 | once | 15 | CASRDGTGLQETQYF
TRBV5-1 | . | 15 | CASSTSAGPYNEQFF
TRBV24-1 | . | 21 | CATSDLALPRGGGALKDEQFF
TRBV2 | . | 15 | CASSVPWTNSYEQYF
TRBV5-1 | few | 16 | CASSLVTGLAGNTIYF
TRBV19 | . | 15 | CASNTGGYGSDTQYF
TRBV5-6 | . | 16 | CASASGRTISYNEQFF
TRBV7-9 | . | 17 | CASRRDSYSQIYNEQFF